These T cell receptor beta chains were read from a single sample in a study of T cells in Graves' hyperthyroidism and ophthalmopathy. Each CDR3 protein gets one entry after TCRdb re-called the multiplex PCR reads with MiXCR. The sample yields about 570,000 distinct CDR3 sequences, roughly 46% seen once. Sequenced: peripheral blood or thyroid tissue (not recorded which). Receptors originate from an adult woman with Graves' disease, either hyperthyroidism or ophthalmopathy (not recorded which). Each CDR3 is given with its conserved first and last residue. Fields, in order: V gene, J gene, CDR3 protein.

v_gene: TRBV10-1
j_gene: TRBJ2-7
CDR3aa: CASSEYGVLGEYEQYF

v_gene: TRBV2
j_gene: TRBJ1-1
CDR3aa: CASSEDRGLGTEAFF

v_gene: TRBV5-1
j_gene: TRBJ1-1
CDR3aa: CASTQGTGETEAFF

v_gene: TRBV20-1
j_gene: TRBJ1-5
CDR3aa: CSADLGGAGSQPQHF

v_gene: TRBV3-1
j_gene: TRBJ1-2
CDR3aa: CASSHGVGYTF

v_gene: TRBV29-1
j_gene: TRBJ2-7
CDR3aa: CSVAQGIYEQYF

v_gene: TRBV7-2
j_gene: TRBJ2-3
CDR3aa: CASSSGADTQYF

v_gene: TRBV6-1
j_gene: TRBJ2-2
CDR3aa: CASSVDQGASGELFF

v_gene: TRBV25-1
j_gene: TRBJ2-3
CDR3aa: CASSEYGRTDTQYF

v_gene: TRBV29-1
j_gene: TRBJ1-1
CDR3aa: CSVERSSGGTEAFF

v_gene: TRBV9
j_gene: TRBJ1-1
CDR3aa: CASSAGQMNTEAFF

v_gene: TRBV20-1
j_gene: TRBJ2-5
CDR3aa: CSAQTAGAVQETQYF

v_gene: TRBV2
j_gene: TRBJ2-3
CDR3aa: CASSEGMSLDTQYF

v_gene: TRBV18
j_gene: TRBJ1-1
CDR3aa: CASSDKNTEAFF

v_gene: TRBV6-1
j_gene: TRBJ1-1
CDR3aa: CASSPRGVNEAFF

v_gene: TRBV2
j_gene: TRBJ2-6
CDR3aa: CASSPTGAISGANVLTF

v_gene: TRBV10-2
j_gene: TRBJ2-7
CDR3aa: CASSESGAGSYEQYF

v_gene: TRBV28
j_gene: TRBJ2-7
CDR3aa: CASRMTESYEQYF

v_gene: TRBV20-1
j_gene: TRBJ1-6
CDR3aa: CSASPGQHNSPLHF

v_gene: TRBV5-1
j_gene: TRBJ2-2
CDR3aa: CASSRTTGGGGELFF

v_gene: TRBV7-9
j_gene: TRBJ2-3
CDR3aa: CASSFVGLAGDTQYF

v_gene: TRBV28
j_gene: TRBJ2-6
CDR3aa: CASSTGLFGANVLTF

v_gene: TRBV7-9
j_gene: TRBJ2-5
CDR3aa: CASTTGTGGGETQYF

v_gene: TRBV7-9
j_gene: TRBJ1-5
CDR3aa: CASSFDGGGDYEHF

v_gene: TRBV7-9
j_gene: TRBJ2-6
CDR3aa: CASSSGRISGANVLTF

v_gene: TRBV5-1
j_gene: TRBJ1-3
CDR3aa: CASRSTGGYENTIYF

v_gene: TRBV20-1
j_gene: TRBJ2-1
CDR3aa: CSARETTF

v_gene: TRBV25-1
j_gene: TRBJ1-4
CDR3aa: CASSERLATNEKLFF

v_gene: TRBV6-1
j_gene: TRBJ1-2
CDR3aa: CANSFPGGYGYTF

v_gene: TRBV29-1
j_gene: TRBJ1-4
CDR3aa: CSVEAGGREKLFF

v_gene: TRBV4-1
j_gene: TRBJ2-7
CDR3aa: CASSQEGHSAYEQYF

v_gene: TRBV12-3/TRBV12-4
j_gene: TRBJ1-2
CDR3aa: CASSEFAGINGYTF

v_gene: TRBV7-9
j_gene: TRBJ2-7
CDR3aa: CATFYEQYF

v_gene: TRBV7-9
j_gene: TRBJ1-1
CDR3aa: CASGRTNTEAFF

v_gene: TRBV4-1
j_gene: TRBJ1-4
CDR3aa: CASSQEGRIYEKLFF

v_gene: TRBV19
j_gene: TRBJ2-2
CDR3aa: CASTPRTGTGELFF

v_gene: TRBV5-1
j_gene: TRBJ1-2
CDR3aa: CASSLSYGGGEGYTF

v_gene: TRBV7-9
j_gene: TRBJ2-7
CDR3aa: CASSSAGRNYEQYF

v_gene: TRBV19
j_gene: TRBJ2-7
CDR3aa: CASQGQGRYEQYF

v_gene: TRBV7-2
j_gene: TRBJ2-5
CDR3aa: CASSSPLGAETQYF